Following are 24 T cell receptor beta chains from one sample sequenced in a study of shared clonotypes between healthy human individuals. Selected positively for CCR7 and CD45RO-negative, naive CD8 cells excluded terminally differentiated effector memory CD45RA+ cells. Only in-frame clones appear in the TCRdb table, and some are missing; sequencing was by immunoSEQ multiplex PCR. The data show nearly 2 million clones, with 85% to 95% seen just once and more than 0.9% held by the top ten. The specimen was naive CD8+ T cells sorted from blood. The source is a man between 18 and 35 years old in good health.

This clone occurred once. The chain links TRBV19 to TRBJ2-7; D may correspond to TRBD1 or TRBD2 (5 bases each). This CDR3 has 15 amino acids. Germline loops: CDR1 LNHDA, CDR2 SQIVND (reference sequence). V shed 8 bases and J shed 0 bases, with 17 bases lying between them. CDR3 protein: CASGTTGLLSYEQYF. CDR3 in DNA: TGTGCCAGTGGGACCACAGGCCTACTCTCCTACGAGCAGTACTTC.

The chain couples TRBV19 to TRBJ2-7; D unclear. V lost 4 bases, J lost 2 bases, and 12 bases lay in between. This CDR3 is 14 amino acids long. The germline CDR1 and CDR2 sequences are LNHDA and SQIVND (reference sequence). CDR3: CASSTQDGAYEQYF. CDR3 coding DNA: TGTGCCAGTAGTACTCAGGACGGCGCCTACGAGCAGTACTTC.

The chain employs TRBV9 and TRBJ1-5, with D perhaps matching TRBD1 (5 bases). This CDR3 has 15 amino acids. Trimming stripped 4 bases from V and 5 bases from J, with 16 bases between. Germline V gives CDR1 SGDLS, CDR2 YYNGEE. The CDR3 is CASSRYSSGDQPQHF. In DNA, the CDR3 is TGTGCCAGCAGCCGTTATTCTTCGGGGGATCAGCCCCAGCATTTT.

This chain joins TRBV27 and TRBJ2-5; weak D call: TRBD1 (6 bases). Trimming stripped 9 bases from V and 5 bases from J, with 19 bases between. The CDR3 covers 14 residues. The V gene's germline CDR1 is MNHEY and CDR2 SMNVEV (reference sequence). DNA for the CDR3: TGTGCCAGTTCTTGGACAGACACCTTGGAGACCCAGTACTTC. This sequence encodes CASSWTDTLETQYF.

The chain links TRBV4-2 to TRBJ1-6; D call uncertain. The germline CDR1 and CDR2 sequences are LGHNA and YNFKEQ. This CDR3 has 11 amino acids. The ends were cut back, 1 base at V and 13 bases at J, with 5 bases in the middle. In DNA, the CDR3 is TGTGCCAGCAGCCAAGGAGCTCCCCTCCACTTT. The encoded protein is CASSQGAPLHF.

The chain links TRBV30 to TRBJ2-1; D is uncertain. The V end was cut by 4 bases, the J end by 5 bases, with 6 bases between. From germline, CDR1 is GTSNPN and CDR2 SVGIG (reference sequence). This CDR3 spans 11 amino acids. CDR3 protein: CAWTEDNEQFF. The DNA for the CDR3 is TGTGCCTGGACCGAGGACAATGAGCAGTTCTTC.

The V and J genes are TRBV12-5 and TRBJ2-3, with 8 positions matching TRBD2. Losses at the gene ends were 3 bases for V and 4 bases for J; bases not matched to a gene: 12. The CDR3 spans 17 residues. The germline V gene has CDR1 LGHNT and CDR2 FRNRAP. The DNA for the CDR3 is TGTGCTAGTGGTTTCCTACAAGCGGGAGTGTTTGCAGATACGCAGTATTTT. Translating it yields CASGFLQAGVFADTQYF.

This sequence joins TRBV10-3 and TRBJ2-3; D unclear. With 7 bases removed from V and 4 bases from J, the gap between germline ends came to 15 bases. The length of the CDR3 is 14 residues. Germline V gene sequence: CDR1 ENHRY, CDR2 SYGVKD. CDR3 in DNA: TGTGCCATCATGGCCGGGCCCTCCCCAGATACGCAGTATTTT. This gives the protein CAIMAGPSPDTQYF.

A remark on this clone: The sample holds other DNA sequences that translate to the same CDR3. The chain joins TRBV9 to TRBJ1-1; possible D gene TRBD1, 6 bases. V lost 0 bases and J 5 bases, leaving 8 bases between the germline ends. This CDR3 has 13 amino acids. Looked up from germline, CDR1 is SGDLS and CDR2 is YYNGEE. The CDR3 nucleotides are TGTGCCAGCAGCGTAGGGGGGACAACTGAAGCTTTCTTT. Translated: CASSVGGTTEAFF. The entire variable domain, with the rest obtained from reference TRBV9 and TRBJ1-1, is as follows: DSGVTQTPKHLITATGQRVTLRCSPRSGDLSVYWYQQSLDQGLQFLIQYYNGEERAKGNILERFSAQQFPDLHSELNLSSLELGDSALYFCASSVGGTTEAFFGQGTRLTVV.

The CDR3 spells CASSDPSGGLDEQFF. In DNA form, the CDR3 reads TGCGCCAGCAGTGATCCATCCGGGGGCTTGGATGAGCAGTTCTTC. The genes are TRBV10-1 and TRBJ2-1, with D perhaps given as TRBD1 or TRBD2 (6 bases each). The CDR3 is 15 residues long. The V gene lost 3 bases and the J gene lost 8 bases, with 17 bases spanning the gap. Looked up from germline, CDR1 is WNHNN and CDR2 is SYGVQD (reference sequence).

The V and J genes are TRBV7-9 and TRBJ2-4, with D perhaps given as TRBD1 or TRBD2 (5 bases each). V was shortened by 5 bases and J by 0 bases, with 14 bases between the two germline ends. Looked up from germline, CDR1 is SEHNR and CDR2 is FQNEAQ (reference sequence). The CDR3 covers 16 residues. The DNA of the CDR3 is TGTGCCAGCAGCAATGGGACCGTCGTAGCCAAAAACATTCAGTACTTC. Translated: CASSNGTVVAKNIQYF.

The rearrangement links TRBV5-1 to TRBJ1-3; 8 bases agree with TRBD1. Germline CDR1 is SGHRS and CDR2 is YFSETQ. The CDR3 has 15 amino acids. Trimming removed 3 bases from V and 0 bases from J; junction bases left unmatched: 2. The CDR3 sequence is CASSSDRGSGNTIYF. DNA for the CDR3: TGCGCCAGCAGCTCTGACAGGGGCTCTGGAAACACCATATATTTT.

The chain uses TRBV5-6 and TRBJ2-7, with a tentative D call TRBD1 (5 bases). In germline, CDR1 is SGHDT, CDR2 YYEEEE. The CDR3 runs 14 residues. Trimming cost V 4 bases and J 1 base, with 12 bases left between them. The CDR3 sequence is CASSQSDSSYEQYF. For the CDR3, the DNA is TGTGCCAGCAGCCAATCCGACAGTTCCTACGAGCAGTACTTC.

V usage is TRBV9 and J usage is TRBJ1-4; D ambiguous. CDR1 and CDR2 (germline): SGDLS, YYNGEE. The CDR3 runs 15 residues. Trimming shortened V by 4 bases and J by 6 bases, and 16 bases separated the two germline ends. CDR3 protein: CASSPRTVEYEKLFF. DNA of the CDR3: TGTGCCAGCAGCCCGCGTACGGTGGAGTATGAAAAACTGTTTTTT.

This sequence joins TRBV27 and TRBJ2-3; D might be TRBD2 (6 bases). There are 15 residues in the CDR3. The V gene's germline CDR1 is MNHEY and CDR2 SMNVEV (reference sequence). V gave up 3 bases and J gave up 0 bases, with 10 bases separating them. The CDR3 coding sequence is TGTGCCAGCAGTTTTGAGGGGACTAGCACAGATACGCAGTATTTT. Its protein product is CASSFEGTSTDTQYF.

The chain joins TRBV9 to TRBJ2-7; D possibly corresponds to TRBD2 (6 bases). Germline loops: CDR1 SGDLS, CDR2 YYNGEE. V gave up 1 base and J gave up 0 bases, with 8 bases separating them. CDR3 length: 14 amino acids. In DNA form, the CDR3 reads TGTGCCAGCAGCGTAAACGGGAGCTCCTACGAGCAGTACTTC. Its translation is CASSVNGSSYEQYF. The full variable domain, its missing parts supplied by reference TRBV9 and TRBJ2-7, is DSGVTQTPKHLITATGQRVTLRCSPRSGDLSVYWYQQSLDQGLQFLIQYYNGEERAKGNILERFSAQQFPDLHSELNLSSLELGDSALYFCASSVNGSSYEQYFGPGTRLTVT.

The rearrangement links TRBV6-1 to TRBJ2-2, with TRBD2 as a possible D gene (5 bases). Germline CDR1 reads MNHNS; CDR2 reads SASEGT. This CDR3 spans 14 amino acids. Trimming shortened V by 3 bases and J by 5 bases, and 10 bases separated the two germline ends. The CDR3 DNA reads TGTGCCAGCAGTGACTTGGTAGCGACCGGGGAGCTGTTTTTT. It codes for CASSDLVATGELFF.

The chain is built from TRBV6-5 and TRBJ2-3, with TRBD2 matching 7 bases. This CDR3 spans 16 amino acids. The germline gives CDR1 MNHEY, CDR2 SVGAGI. Trimming cost V 1 base and J 0 bases; bases outside gene matches: 4. This chain's CDR3 is CASSYWDSGSTDTQYF. For the CDR3, the DNA is TGTGCCAGCAGTTACTGGGATAGCGGGAGCACAGATACGCAGTATTTT.

The V call is TRBV27, the J call TRBJ2-3; D is uncertain. This CDR3 is built from 12 residues. The V and J ends lost 8 bases and 4 bases respectively, with 10 bases between them. Germline V gene data show CDR1 as MNHEY and CDR2 as SMNVEV (reference sequence). CDR3 sequence: CASGATPDTQYF. DNA of the CDR3: TGTGCCAGCGGAGCTACCCCAGATACGCAGTATTTT.

This sequence joins TRBV4-1 and TRBJ1-2; tentative D call: TRBD1 (5 bases). From germline, CDR1 is MGHRA and CDR2 YSYEKL. Trimming took off 6 bases at V and 6 bases at J, with 20 bases between the two ends. There are 15 residues in the CDR3. The DNA of the CDR3 is TGCGCCAGCAGTCCGGGACCGCTCCCCGGGGATGGCTACACCTTC. Residues: CASSPGPLPGDGYTF.

The rearrangement joins TRBV7-9 to TRBJ1-4; D is ambiguous. The CDR3 contains 15 residues. The V and J ends lost 1 base and 1 base respectively, with 7 bases between them. The V gene's germline CDR1 is SEHNR and CDR2 FQNEAQ (reference sequence). The CDR3 region has the DNA TGTGCCAGCAGCTTAGGGCCCGTAACTAATGAAAAACTGTTTTTT. Residues: CASSLGPVTNEKLFF.

The chain couples TRBV2 to TRBJ2-5; D might be TRBD2 (6 bases). V lost 6 bases to trimming and J lost 2 bases, with 10 bases between them. There are 13 residues in the CDR3. Germline CDR1 reads SNHLY; CDR2 reads FYNNEI. The CDR3 DNA sequence: TGTGCCAGCAGCGGGACTCTGCAAGAGACCCAGTACTTC. Its translation: CASSGTLQETQYF.

The chain is built from TRBV7-9 and TRBJ1-5; possible D gene TRBD1, 6 bases. The V end lost 4 bases, the J end lost 4 bases, and 11 bases lay between the germline ends. The CDR3 is made up of 14 amino acids. The V gene's germline CDR1 is SEHNR and CDR2 FQNEAQ (reference sequence). CDR3 residues: CASSSIQGNQPQHF. Here the CDR3 DNA reads TGTGCCAGCAGCTCGATACAGGGAAATCAGCCCCAGCATTTT.

This chain joins TRBV2 and TRBJ1-3; D remains ambiguous. CDR1 is SNHLY and CDR2 is FYNNEI in the germline V gene. The CDR3 covers 13 residues. Trimming removed 1 base at V and 4 bases at J, with 5 bases between. This CDR3 reads CASSEVGGNTIYF. CDR3 DNA: TGTGCCAGCAGTGAAGTGGGGGGAAACACCATATATTTT.